Detailed here is one T cell receptor (beta chain). Antigen unknown. Measured with immunoSEQ multiplex PCR; TCRdb has only the in-frame clones, and not every one. This sample has 35,000 or so clones, with approximately 91% found just once. These data belong to a study of T cell responses to AZD1222 COVID-19 vaccine. Overall study findings and caveats: Elevations in Spike-specific TCR breadth and depth followed administration of two AZD1222 doses. Spike was spanned by vaccine-associated CD4 TCRs, with dominance at 160-218 and 743-854. Baseline antibody screening turned up just a handful of seropositive AZD1222 recipients.

The V end was cut by 5 bases, the J end by 4 bases, with 14 bases between. The CDR3 sequence is 14 residues long. CDR1 is SGHAT, CDR2 FQNNGV, per germline. The sequence came from an adult in good health. The source material was peripheral blood, sampled on day 0 of AZD1222 vaccination. This chain links TRBV11-2 with TRBJ1-1; maybe TRBD1 (6 bases). The CDR3 DNA reads as TGTGCCAGCAGCCTAGGGGGGTTTCCCACTGAAGCTTTCTTT. It is translated as CASSLGGFPTEAFF.